This is a list of T cell receptor beta chains from one sample in a study of chemoradiotherapy in HPV16-positive cancers. Repertoires were generated with immunoSEQ multiplex PCR, while TCRdb's copy carries only in-frame clones and drops some. The repertoire holds 1,500 to 2,000 clones, 60% to 80% seen once, with roughly 10% in the top ten. The sample here was tumor tissue, taken from a patient who underwent chemoradiotherapy. The receptors come from a human donor with HPV-associated anogenital cancer. CDR3s leave out the opening cysteine and the closing phenylalanine or tryptophan. Fields, in order: CDR3 protein, V gene, clone size, CDR3 length. The size entry is marked missing in some rows and otherwise reads once, few, many or a size class.

CDR3aa: ASSSRGRKYIQY; v_gene: TRBV27; abundance: NA; len: 12
CDR3aa: ASSSRDRDEKLF; v_gene: TRBV5-6; abundance: NA; len: 12
CDR3aa: ASSLLYRGGGTEAF; v_gene: TRBV27; abundance: NA; len: 14
CDR3aa: ASSFRGISGEQF; v_gene: TRBV19; abundance: NA; len: 12
CDR3aa: AWSEAPHDEKLF; v_gene: TRBV30; abundance: NA; len: 12
CDR3aa: ASSQVSGSSYEQY; v_gene: TRBV4-3; abundance: NA; len: 13
CDR3aa: ASKGTGTYQPQH; v_gene: TRBV2; abundance: NA; len: 12
CDR3aa: ASSDLLAVNSYEQY; v_gene: TRBV6-1; abundance: NA; len: 14
CDR3aa: ASKRPTSTGGEQY; v_gene: TRBV6-5; abundance: NA; len: 13
CDR3aa: ASSEGRKNQPQH; v_gene: TRBV2; abundance: once; len: 12